Listed below are T cell receptor beta chains from one sample, sequenced in a study of blood T cell repertoires in COVID-19. Method: immunoSEQ multiplex PCR; TCRdb's copy keeps in-frame clones and lacks some. The sample lists about 330,000 clones; roughly nine tenths were seen once. The specimen sequenced was PBMCs or T cells enriched from blood (not recorded which). These receptors were taken from a woman aged 25 to 39 who had recovered from COVID-19. CDR3s leave out the opening cysteine and the closing phenylalanine or tryptophan. Fields, in order: V gene, J gene, clone size, CDR3 protein. The size entry is marked missing in some rows and otherwise reads once, few, many or a size class.

V gene: TRBV7-9; J gene: TRBJ1-2; clone size: .; CDR3 protein: ASSQLTGGEGFYGYT
V gene: TRBV10-3; J gene: TRBJ2-3; clone size: .; CDR3 protein: AITRRGAGTDTQY
V gene: TRBV28; J gene: TRBJ1-1; clone size: .; CDR3 protein: ASSSPTGGMAF
V gene: TRBV19; J gene: TRBJ2-7; clone size: .; CDR3 protein: ASTGTGNEQY
V gene: TRBV5-4; J gene: TRBJ2-5; clone size: .; CDR3 protein: ASSPSGWLGETQY
V gene: TRBV7-3; J gene: TRBJ2-3; clone size: once; CDR3 protein: ASSAGLAGRADTQY
V gene: TRBV12-2; J gene: TRBJ2-1; clone size: .; CDR3 protein: ASRCPGEQF
V gene: TRBV3-1/TRBV3-2; J gene: TRBJ2-3; clone size: .; CDR3 protein: ASTGLAGVTDTQY
V gene: TRBV7-2; J gene: TRBJ1-4; clone size: .; CDR3 protein: ASSLGALEDEKLF
V gene: TRBV12-3/TRBV12-4; J gene: TRBJ1-4; clone size: .; CDR3 protein: ASMGARGEKLF
V gene: TRBV28; J gene: TRBJ1-5; clone size: .; CDR3 protein: ASSLYRTGTGQPQH